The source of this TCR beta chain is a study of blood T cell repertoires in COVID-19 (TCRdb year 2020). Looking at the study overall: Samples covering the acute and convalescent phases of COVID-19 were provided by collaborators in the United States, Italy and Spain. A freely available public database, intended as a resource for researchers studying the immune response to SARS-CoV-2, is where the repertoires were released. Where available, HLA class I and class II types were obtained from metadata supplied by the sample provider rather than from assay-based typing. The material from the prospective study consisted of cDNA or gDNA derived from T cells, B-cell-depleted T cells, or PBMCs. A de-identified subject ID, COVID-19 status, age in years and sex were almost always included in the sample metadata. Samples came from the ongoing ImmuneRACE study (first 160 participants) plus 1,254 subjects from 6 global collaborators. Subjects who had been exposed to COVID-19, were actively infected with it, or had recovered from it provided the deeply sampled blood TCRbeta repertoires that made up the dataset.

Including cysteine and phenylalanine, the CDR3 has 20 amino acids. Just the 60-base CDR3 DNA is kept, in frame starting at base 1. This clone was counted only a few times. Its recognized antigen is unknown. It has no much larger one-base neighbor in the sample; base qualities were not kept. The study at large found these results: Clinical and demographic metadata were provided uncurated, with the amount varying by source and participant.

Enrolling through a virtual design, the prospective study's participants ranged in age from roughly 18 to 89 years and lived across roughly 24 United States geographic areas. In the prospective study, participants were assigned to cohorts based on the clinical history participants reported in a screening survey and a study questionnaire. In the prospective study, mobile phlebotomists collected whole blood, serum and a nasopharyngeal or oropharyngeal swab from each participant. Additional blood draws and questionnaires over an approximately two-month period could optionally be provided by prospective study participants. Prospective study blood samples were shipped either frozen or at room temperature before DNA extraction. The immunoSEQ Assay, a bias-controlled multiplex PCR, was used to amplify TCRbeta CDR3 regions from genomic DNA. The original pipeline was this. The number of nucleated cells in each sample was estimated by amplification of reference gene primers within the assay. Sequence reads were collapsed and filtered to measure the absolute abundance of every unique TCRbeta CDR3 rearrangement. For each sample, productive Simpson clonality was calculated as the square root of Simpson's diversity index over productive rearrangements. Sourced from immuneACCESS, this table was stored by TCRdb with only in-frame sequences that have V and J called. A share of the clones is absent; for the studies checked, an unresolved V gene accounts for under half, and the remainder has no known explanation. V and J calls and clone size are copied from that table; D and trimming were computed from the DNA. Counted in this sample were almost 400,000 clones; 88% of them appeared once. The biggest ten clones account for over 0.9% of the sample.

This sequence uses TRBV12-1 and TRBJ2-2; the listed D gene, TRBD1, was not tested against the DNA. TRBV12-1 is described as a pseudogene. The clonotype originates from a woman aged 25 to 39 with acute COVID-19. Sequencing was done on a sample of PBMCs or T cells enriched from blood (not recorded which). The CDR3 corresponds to CSSSFPRDRENRFDTGELFF. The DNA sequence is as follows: TGTTCCAGCAGCTTCCCGCGGGACAGGGAAAACCGATTTGACACCGGGGAGCTGTTTTTT.